These 8 T cell receptor beta chains were all obtained from the same sample, sequenced in a study of early T cells in non-severe SARS-CoV-2 infection (dated by TCRdb to about 2021). Library creation used 5' RACE. The data were produced on a NextSeq 500. The public reads were quality trimmed at Q25 with fastp and then assembled into clones with MiXCR by TCRdb, keeping productive beta chains. Each entry is one CDR3 protein sequence, shown with its most common DNA and genes. The sample profile shows about 22,000 distinct CDR3 sequences; less than 5% of them were found once. The top ten clonotypes cover approximately 19% of the sample. The specimen was whole blood. The receptor set was obtained from an adult who was a healthcare worker with PCR-confirmed SARS-CoV-2 infection or an uninfected control (not recorded which).

By sample fraction, this clonotype is medium-sized. This rearrangement joins TRBV7-6 to TRBJ2-5; no reliable D call. The CDR3 contains 15 residues. V lost 6 bases and J lost 1, with 15 bases in between. Germline CDR1 reads SGHVS; CDR2 reads FNYEAQ. The CDR3 sequence: CASRRTAKGQETQYF. As DNA, the CDR3 is TGTGCCAGCAGGAGGACGGCGAAGGGCCAAGAGACCCAGTACTTC. Complete variable domain (other parts from reference TRBV7-6 and TRBJ2-5): GAGVSQSPRYKVTKRGQDVALRCDPISGHVSLYWYRQALGQGPEFLTYFNYEAQQDKSGLPNDRFSAERPEGSISTLTIQRTEQRDSAMYRCASRRTAKGQETQYFGPGTRLLVL.

This clonotype showed up many times. The chain has TRBV11-2 and TRBJ1-2; D call uncertain. V gave up 3 bases and J gave up 6 bases, with 11 bases separating them. This CDR3 has 13 residues. CDR1 SGHAT and CDR2 FQNNGV come from the germline V gene. CDR3 residues: CASSFEGNNGYTF. Written as DNA, the CDR3 is TGTGCCAGCAGCTTCGAAGGGAATAATGGCTACACCTTC.

This clonotype was observed many times. The chain recombines TRBV7-3 with TRBJ2-5; D is possibly TRBD2 (6 bases). Between the trimmed V and J ends, which lost 3 bases and 1 base, there was a span of 12 bases. This CDR3 has 15 residues. The germline gives CDR1 SGHTA, CDR2 FQGTGA. The CDR3 protein is CASSFGLASQETQYF. Here the CDR3 DNA reads TGTGCCAGCAGCTTTGGGCTAGCGTCCCAAGAGACCCAGTACTTC.

Only a few counts were recorded for this clonotype. The CDR3, as DNA: TGCGCCAGCAGCCAAGTGGCCTACCAAGAGACCCAGTACTTC. It translates to CASSQVAYQETQYF. V gene TRBV4-1 combines with J gene TRBJ2-5, with unresolved D. Germline V lookup: CDR1 MGHRA, CDR2 YSYEKL. This CDR3 has 14 amino acids. Between the trimmed V and J ends, which lost 1 base and 0 bases, there was a span of 6 bases.

This clonotype was seen at least ten times. The chain joins TRBV10-3 to TRBJ1-4; D gene ambiguous. In germline, CDR1 is ENHRY, CDR2 SYGVKD. V lost 6 bases, J lost 6 bases, and 14 bases lay in between. There are 14 residues in the CDR3. The CDR3 DNA reads TGTGCCATCAGCGCAGGTGGAGGGCATGAAAAACTGTTTTTT. It specifies CAISAGGGHEKLFF.

This clonotype was observed many times. The chain uses TRBV15 and TRBJ2-5; 7 nucleotides align to TRBD1. V dropped 0 bases and J dropped 1; count of bases not matched to a gene: 5. The CDR3 length is 16 residues. Germline values: CDR1 LNHNV, CDR2 YYDKDF (reference sequence). CDR3 loop: CATSRDRTGPQETQYF. CDR3 DNA: TGTGCCACCAGCAGAGACAGGACAGGTCCCCAAGAGACCCAGTACTTC. Drawing the rest from reference TRBV15 and TRBJ2-5, the complete variable domain is DAMVIQNPRYQVTQFGKPVTLSCSQTLNHNVMYWYQQKSSQAPKLLFHYYDKDFNNEADTPDNFQSRRPNTSFCFLDIRSPGLGDTAMYLCATSRDRTGPQETQYFGPGTRLLVL.

This chain connects TRBV12-3 or TRBV12-4 to TRBJ2-1; TRBD2 aligns across 9 bases. This CDR3 spans 14 amino acids. Trimming took 2 bases from V and 6 from J; bases not matched to a gene: 2. DNA of the CDR3: TGTGCCAGCAGTTTAAGCGGGAGGACCAATGAGCAGTTCTTC. Protein: CASSLSGRTNEQFF.

This clonotype appeared many times. The chain is built from TRBV5-1 and TRBJ2-1; TRBD2 agrees at 12 bases. This CDR3 spans 14 amino acids. CDR1 and CDR2 (germline): SGHRS, YFSETQ. V lost 4 bases, J lost 10 bases, and 6 bases stayed unmatched. CDR3 in DNA: TGCGCCAGCAGCCACGGACTAGCGGGACACGAGCAGTTCTTC. The encoded protein is CASSHGLAGHEQFF.